The clone carrying this T cell receptor (beta chain) came up many times. Its target is unknown. CDR3 length equals 13 residues. After removal of 7 bases from V and 3 bases from J, the junction contained 4 bases not matched to a gene. CDR1 and CDR2 (germline): SGHRS, YFSETQ. One entry per CDR3 protein, called by TCRdb with MiXCR from the 5' RACE reads. The sample consists of roughly 490,000 distinct CDR3 sequences, approximately 5% of them appearing once. The sample originates from a study of CD8 T cells in ankylosing spondylitis. Study results and limitations: Blood from ankylosing spondylitis patients appeared to carry a characteristic eight-variant TCR beta motif. Clones that were linked to disease were CD8+ and were relatively rare in peripheral blood.

The TCR sequence derives from a male donor with ankylosing spondylitis. Source material: blood, either unsorted or a sorted T cell fraction (not recorded which). The chain is built from TRBV5-1 and TRBJ2-3, with TRBD1 identical over 8 bases. CDR3 loop: CASGTGETDTQYF. The CDR3 nucleotides read TGCGCCAGCGGGACAGGAGAGACAGATACGCAGTATTTT.